Listed below are T cell receptor beta chains from one sample, sequenced in a study of blood T cell repertoires in COVID-19. Sequencing was performed with immunoSEQ multiplex PCR; in TCRdb, only in-frame clones are kept and a portion is missing. The sample includes a few hundred thousand clones, about 88% seen only once; the top ten take about 3%. Sequencing used PBMCs or T cells enriched from blood (not recorded which). Every receptor here comes from a woman between 45 and 65 years old who had recovered from COVID-19. CDR3s include the opening cysteine and the closing phenylalanine or tryptophan. The order of the fields is J gene, clone size, D gene, V gene, CDR3 protein, CDR3 DNA. A D gene is named only where the DNA matches it firmly. Clone sizes are given selectively: once, few, many, or a class where the clone is expanded.

j_call: TRBJ1-1; clone_size: -; d_call: -; v_call: TRBV30; cdr3_aa: CAWKYRQIMNTEAFF; cdr3_nt: TGTGCCTGGAAGTACAGACAGATCATGAACACTGAAGCTTTCTTT
j_call: TRBJ1-4; clone_size: few; d_call: -; v_call: TRBV6-5; cdr3_aa: CASSYSLKGSNEKLFF; cdr3_nt: TGTGCCAGCAGTTACTCTCTAAAAGGGAGTAATGAAAAACTGTTTTTT
j_call: TRBJ1-1; clone_size: -; d_call: TRBD1; v_call: TRBV15; cdr3_aa: CATSGGTGETEAFF; cdr3_nt: TGTGCCACCAGCGGCGGGACAGGGGAAACTGAAGCTTTCTTT
j_call: TRBJ2-2; clone_size: -; d_call: TRBD2; v_call: TRBV27; cdr3_aa: CASSLRPSGLNTGELFF; cdr3_nt: TGTGCCAGCAGTCTAAGACCTAGCGGACTGAACACCGGGGAGCTGTTTTTT
j_call: TRBJ2-2; clone_size: -; d_call: TRBD2; v_call: TRBV9; cdr3_aa: CASSPRGGTSSTGELFF; cdr3_nt: TGTGCCAGCAGCCCGAGAGGGGGGACTAGCAGCACCGGGGAGCTGTTTTTT
j_call: TRBJ2-1; clone_size: -; d_call: -; v_call: TRBV11-1; cdr3_aa: CASSSAGTLYDEQFF; cdr3_nt: TGTGCCAGCAGCTCCGCCGGGACACTCTATGATGAGCAGTTCTTC
j_call: TRBJ1-6; clone_size: -; d_call: -; v_call: TRBV27; cdr3_aa: CASSGLATNSPLHF; cdr3_nt: TGTGCCAGCAGTGGGCTGGCCACGAATTCACCCCTCCACTTT
j_call: TRBJ2-2; clone_size: -; d_call: TRBD2; v_call: TRBV18; cdr3_aa: CASSELAGGSTGELFF; cdr3_nt: TGTGCCAGCTCAGAGCTCGCGGGAGGTTCCACCGGGGAGCTGTTTTTT
j_call: TRBJ2-5; clone_size: few; d_call: -; v_call: TRBV5-1; cdr3_aa: CASRPGLSTLSFQETQYF; cdr3_nt: TGCGCCAGCAGACCGGGACTGTCTACCTTATCCTTTCAAGAGACCCAGTACTTC
j_call: TRBJ2-6; clone_size: -; d_call: TRBD1; v_call: TRBV28; cdr3_aa: CASSRTGAGANVLTF; cdr3_nt: TGTGCCAGCAGTCGGACAGGGGCTGGGGCCAACGTCCTGACTTTC
j_call: TRBJ2-2; clone_size: -; d_call: TRBD2; v_call: TRBV19; cdr3_aa: CASNRMAGGTGELFF; cdr3_nt: TGTGCCAGTAATCGAATGGCGGGAGGCACCGGGGAGCTGTTTTTT
j_call: TRBJ1-3; clone_size: -; d_call: -; v_call: TRBV5-4; cdr3_aa: CASSLGQNSGNTIYF; cdr3_nt: TGTGCCAGCAGCTTGGGGCAGAACTCTGGAAACACCATATATTTT
j_call: TRBJ1-1; clone_size: -; d_call: -; v_call: TRBV10-3; cdr3_aa: CAISPRDFAEAFF; cdr3_nt: TGTGCCATCAGTCCCAGGGATTTCGCTGAAGCTTTCTTT
j_call: TRBJ2-2; clone_size: -; d_call: TRBD2; v_call: TRBV7-3; cdr3_aa: CASRTLAGDTGELFF; cdr3_nt: TGTGCCAGCAGGACACTAGCGGGGGACACCGGGGAGCTGTTTTTT
j_call: TRBJ1-5; clone_size: -; d_call: -; v_call: TRBV19; cdr3_aa: CASSMGRGNQPQHF; cdr3_nt: TGTGCCAGTAGTATGGGGAGAGGCAATCAGCCCCAGCATTTT
j_call: TRBJ2-3; clone_size: -; d_call: -; v_call: TRBV18; cdr3_aa: CASSPPGVSDTQYF; cdr3_nt: TGTGCCAGCTCACCACCGGGAGTGTCGGATACGCAGTATTTT
j_call: TRBJ1-2; clone_size: -; d_call: -; v_call: TRBV24-1; cdr3_aa: CATSDRNPGGGLYGYTF; cdr3_nt: TGTGCCACCAGTGACCGCAACCCCGGGGGGGGCCTCTATGGCTACACCTTC
j_call: TRBJ1-5; clone_size: -; d_call: TRBD1; v_call: TRBV4-1; cdr3_aa: CASSRSGTGVQPQHF; cdr3_nt: TGCGCCAGCAGCCGTTCCGGGACAGGGGTTCAGCCCCAGCATTTT
j_call: TRBJ2-7; clone_size: -; d_call: -; v_call: TRBV9; cdr3_aa: CASSKRAGGSYEQYF; cdr3_nt: TGTGCCAGCAGCAAGAGAGCTGGAGGGAGCTACGAGCAGTACTTC
j_call: TRBJ2-1; clone_size: -; d_call: TRBD2; v_call: TRBV28; cdr3_aa: CASSLSLLAGVMNEQFF; cdr3_nt: TGTGCCAGCAGTCTGAGTCTACTAGCGGGAGTAATGAATGAGCAGTTCTTC
j_call: TRBJ1-1; clone_size: -; d_call: -; v_call: TRBV5-4; cdr3_aa: CASSSATVMNTEAFF; cdr3_nt: TGTGCCAGCAGCTCAGCGACAGTTATGAACACTGAAGCTTTCTTT
j_call: TRBJ1-1; clone_size: -; d_call: -; v_call: TRBV27; cdr3_aa: CASRPIAGSTEAFF; cdr3_nt: TGTGCCAGCAGACCGATTGCGGGTAGCACTGAAGCTTTCTTT
j_call: TRBJ1-3; clone_size: -; d_call: -; v_call: TRBV7-9; cdr3_aa: CASSFQPWTRGGNTIYF; cdr3_nt: TGTGCCAGCAGCTTCCAACCATGGACACGCGGTGGAAACACCATATATTTT
j_call: TRBJ2-1; clone_size: once; d_call: TRBD2; v_call: TRBV27; cdr3_aa: CASSLREGSGIYNEQFF; cdr3_nt: TGTGCCAGCAGTTTAAGGGAAGGAAGCGGGATTTACAATGAGCAGTTCTTC